The T cell receptor (beta chain) described here comes from a study of blood T cell repertoires in COVID-19. At the level of the study: Sites in the United States, Italy and Spain provided acute and convalescent COVID-19 samples. Sources were T cells, B-cell-depleted T cells, or PBMCs; the material itself was cDNA or gDNA.

This clone was observed a handful of times. Original processing notes: Amplified reference gene primers provided the basis for estimating nucleated cell counts. The protocol was immunoSEQ multiplex PCR, while the TCRdb copy is restricted to in-frame clones and leaves out a portion. That table furnishes V, J and clone size, whereas the DNA furnished D and trimming. The table has 200,000 to 300,000 clones, roughly 77% seen once. The receptor was derived from a woman of 80 years or more with acute or convalescent COVID-19. Sequencing used peripheral blood.

This CDR3 reads CASSYGPGLYGYTF. CDR3 DNA: TGTGCCAGCAGTTACGGTCCAGGACTCTATGGCTACACCTTC. The chain combines TRBV6-5 with TRBJ1-2; D not resolved. Germline loops: CDR1 MNHEY, CDR2 SVGAGI. V lost 2 bases to trimming and J lost 4 bases, with 11 bases between them. The CDR3 consists of 14 residues.